This TCR beta chain came from a study of response to subunit inactivated influenza vaccine. The CDR3 is 16 amino acids. Deletions cut 6 bases from V and 5 bases from J, with 23 bases between. Germline assignment: CDR1 DFQATT and CDR2 SNEGSKA (reference sequence). TCRdb re-derived calls from the RT-PCR reads in MiXCR, one entry per CDR3 protein. Of 600,000 to 850,000 distinct CDR3 sequences in the sample, around 15% were seen once. The sample in question was PBMCs from blood, obtained 14 to 15 days before vaccination. The chain employs TRBV20-1 and TRBJ1-5; D might be TRBD1 (5 bases). The receptor was derived from a man in his forties or fifties who received an inactivated influenza vaccine. This CDR3 reads CSAPARGGDGHQPQHF. CDR3 nucleotide sequence: TGCAGTGCCCCCGCACGGGGAGGGGACGGGCATCAGCCCCAGCATTTT.